This T cell receptor beta chain was obtained from a study of OX40 agonist ivuxolimab in advanced cancers. At the level of the study: Dose-escalation subjects each had hepatocellular carcinoma, melanoma, renal cell or head and neck cancer. Partial responses were achieved by three patients: one hepatocellular carcinoma, two cutaneous melanoma. Study-wide points: CD4+ T cells averaged fewer expanded clones than CD8+ T cells.

On this clone itself: What it binds is not known.

This CDR3 spans 13 amino acids. The germline CDR1 and CDR2 sequences are MNHNY and SVGAGI (reference sequence). V lost 5 bases and J lost 11; bases outside the gene matches: 11. Repertoires were generated with immunoSEQ multiplex PCR, while TCRdb's copy carries only in-frame clones and drops some. The sample yields about 50,000 clones, roughly 80% seen once. The chain employs TRBV6-6 and TRBJ2-7, with TRBD1 matching 8 bases. The clonotype was recovered from an adult with an advanced solid tumor such as melanoma, head and neck, liver or kidney cancer. The source material was CD4+ or CD8+ T cells sorted from blood, sampled in a trial of the OX40 agonist ivuxolimab. CDR3 residues: CASSARTGRGKYF. For the CDR3, the DNA is TGTGCCAGCAGTGCACGGACAGGGCGAGGAAAGTACTTC.